This T cell receptor beta chain comes out of a study of PD-1 blockade in classical Hodgkin lymphoma. Relapse after autologous stem cell transplantation occurred in every patient, and brentuximab vedotin exposure varied. The CDR3 runs 16 residues. Germline CDR1 reads MDHEN; CDR2 reads SYDVKM. The ends were cut back, 2 bases at V and 5 bases at J, with 17 bases in the middle. Libraries were prepared by immunoSEQ multiplex PCR; TCRdb keeps only in-frame clonotypes and omits some of them. Altogether roughly 140,000 clones are present, just under 80% being singletons, with the ten largest covering over 7.5%.

This specimen was peripheral blood mononuclear cells (PBMCs), taken before the second cycle of nivolumab. V usage is TRBV28 and J usage is TRBJ2-3, with D perhaps matching TRBD1 or TRBD2 (5 bases each). The receptor was isolated from a human donor with classical Hodgkin lymphoma. CDR3 loop: CASSLRGRQPGDTQYF. The CDR3 nucleotides are TGTGCCAGCAGTTTACGGGGCCGACAGCCGGGAGATACGCAGTATTTT. Complete variable domain (other parts from reference TRBV28 and TRBJ2-3): DVKVTQSSRYLVKRTGEKVFLECVQDMDHENMFWYRQDPGLGLRLIYFSYDVKMKEKGDIPEGYSVSREKKERFSLILESASTNQTSMYLCASSLRGRQPGDTQYFGPGTRLTVL.